Given below is one TCR beta chain in context. Measured with immunoSEQ multiplex PCR; TCRdb has only the in-frame clones, and not every one. Among some 250,000 clones listed, 82% were seen once. The CDR3 totals 13 residues. Germline V CDR1 and CDR2: LGHDT, YNNKEL (reference sequence). V lost 1 base and J lost 3, with 7 bases in between. The entry originates in a study of blood T cell repertoires in COVID-19. Across the whole study: Sites in the United States, Italy and Spain provided acute and convalescent COVID-19 samples. Sample material is recorded as cDNA or gDNA derived from T cells, B-cell-depleted T cells, or PBMCs.

The clonotype originates from a woman aged 18-29 years with acute or convalescent COVID-19. Sequencing was performed on peripheral blood. The chain has TRBV3-1 (or the pseudogene TRBV3-2) and TRBJ2-7; D unclear. For the CDR3, the DNA is TGTGCCAGCAGCCAAGGGAGAGTCTACGAGCAGTACTTC. Amino acids: CASSQGRVYEQYF.